This record looks at one T cell receptor beta chain sequence and its context. This sample was included in a study of blood T cell repertoires in COVID-19. Study in general: From T cells, B-cell-depleted T cells, or PBMCs came the material, which was cDNA or gDNA.

Clones were sequenced by immunoSEQ multiplex PCR, and TCRdb holds only the in-frame ones, with some missing. The sample shows around 130,000 clones, 80% to 90% of them seen only once. V gave up 0 bases and J gave up 3 bases, with 18 bases separating them. CDR1 is SGHNT, CDR2 YYREEE, per germline (reference sequence). The CDR3 has 17 amino acids. The source material was peripheral blood. The receptor was isolated from a man aged 50-59 years with active or convalescent COVID-19. The V gene is TRBV5-4, the J gene TRBJ2-5; D possibly corresponds to TRBD2 (6 bases). The CDR3: CASSLGGPGLTKETQYF. The CDR3 DNA follows: TGTGCCAGCAGCTTGGGGGGTCCGGGACTCACCAAAGAGACCCAGTACTTC.